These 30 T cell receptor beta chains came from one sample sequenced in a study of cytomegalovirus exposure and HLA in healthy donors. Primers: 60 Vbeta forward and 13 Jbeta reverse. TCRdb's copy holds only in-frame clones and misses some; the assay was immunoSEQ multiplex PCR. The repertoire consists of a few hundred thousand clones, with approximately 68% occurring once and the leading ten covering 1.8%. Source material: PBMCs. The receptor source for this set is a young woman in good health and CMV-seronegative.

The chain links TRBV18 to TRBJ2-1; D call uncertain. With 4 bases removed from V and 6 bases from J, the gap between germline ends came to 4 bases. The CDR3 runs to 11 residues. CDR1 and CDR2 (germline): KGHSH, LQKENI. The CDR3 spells CASSLFNEQFF. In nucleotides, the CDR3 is TGTGCCAGCTCACTCTTCAATGAGCAGTTCTTC.

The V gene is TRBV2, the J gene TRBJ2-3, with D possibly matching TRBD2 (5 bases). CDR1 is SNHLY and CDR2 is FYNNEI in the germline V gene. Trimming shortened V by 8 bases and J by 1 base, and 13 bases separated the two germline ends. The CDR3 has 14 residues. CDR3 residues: CASEDGRGTDTQYF. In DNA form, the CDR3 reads TGTGCCAGCGAGGATGGGCGGGGCACAGATACGCAGTATTTT. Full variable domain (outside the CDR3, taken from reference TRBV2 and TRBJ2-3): EPEVTQTPSHQVTQMGQEVILRCVPISNHLYFYWYRQILGQKVEFLVSFYNNEISEKSEIFDDQFSVERPDGSNFTLKIRSTKLEDSAMYFCASEDGRGTDTQYFGPGTRLTVL.

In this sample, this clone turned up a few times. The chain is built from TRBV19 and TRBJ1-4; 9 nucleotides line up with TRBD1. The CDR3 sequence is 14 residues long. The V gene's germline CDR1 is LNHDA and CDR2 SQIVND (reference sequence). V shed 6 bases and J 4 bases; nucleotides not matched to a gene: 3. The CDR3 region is CASRTTGGNEKLFF. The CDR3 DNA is TGTGCCAGTAGAACGACAGGGGGTAATGAAAAACTGTTTTTT.

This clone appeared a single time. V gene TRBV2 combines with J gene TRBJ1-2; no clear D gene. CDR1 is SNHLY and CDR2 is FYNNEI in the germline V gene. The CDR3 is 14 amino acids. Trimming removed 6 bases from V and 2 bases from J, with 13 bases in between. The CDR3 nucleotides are TGTGCCAGCAGAAACAGTCCCCGAAACTATGGCTACACCTTC. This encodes CASRNSPRNYGYTF.

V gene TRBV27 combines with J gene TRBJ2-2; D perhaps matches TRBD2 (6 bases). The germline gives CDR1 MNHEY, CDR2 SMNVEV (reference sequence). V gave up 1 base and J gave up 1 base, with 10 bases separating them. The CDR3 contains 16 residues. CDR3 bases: TGTGCCAGCAGTTTATGGGCTAGCGTGAACACCGGGGAGCTGTTTTTT. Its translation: CASSLWASVNTGELFF.

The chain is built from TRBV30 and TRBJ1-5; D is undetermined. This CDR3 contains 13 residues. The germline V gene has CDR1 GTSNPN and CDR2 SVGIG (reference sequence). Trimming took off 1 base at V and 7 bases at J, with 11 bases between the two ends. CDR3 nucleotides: TGTGCCTGGAGTGGGCTGGTCGGGCAGCCCCAGCATTTT. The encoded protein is CAWSGLVGQPQHF.

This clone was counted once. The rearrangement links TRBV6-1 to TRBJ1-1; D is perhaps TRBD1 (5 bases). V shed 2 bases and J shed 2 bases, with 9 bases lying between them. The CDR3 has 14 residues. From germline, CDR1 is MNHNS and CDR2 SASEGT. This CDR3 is CASSERGSNTEAFF. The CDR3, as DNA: TGTGCCAGCAGTGAAAGGGGAAGTAACACTGAAGCTTTCTTT.

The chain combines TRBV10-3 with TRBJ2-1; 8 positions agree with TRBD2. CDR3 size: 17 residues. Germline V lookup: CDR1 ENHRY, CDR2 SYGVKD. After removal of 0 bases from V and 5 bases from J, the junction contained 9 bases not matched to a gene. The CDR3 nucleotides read TGTGCCATCAGTGAGTCTCGGGGGGGCGGGACCAACAATGAGCAGTTCTTC. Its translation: CAISESRGGGTNNEQFF.

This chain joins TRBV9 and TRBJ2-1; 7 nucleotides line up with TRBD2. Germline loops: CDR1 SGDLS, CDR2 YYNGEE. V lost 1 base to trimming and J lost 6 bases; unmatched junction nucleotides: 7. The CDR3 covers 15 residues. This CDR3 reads CASSVRGRASNEQFF. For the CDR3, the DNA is TGTGCCAGCAGCGTACGGGGGAGGGCCAGCAATGAGCAGTTCTTC.

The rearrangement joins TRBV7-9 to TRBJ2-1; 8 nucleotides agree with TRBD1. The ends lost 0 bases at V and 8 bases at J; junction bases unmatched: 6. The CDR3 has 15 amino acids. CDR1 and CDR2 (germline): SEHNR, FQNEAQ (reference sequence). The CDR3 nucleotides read TGTGCCAGCAGCTTAGCGGACAGGGTTTTCGATGAGCAGTTCTTC. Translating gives CASSLADRVFDEQFF.

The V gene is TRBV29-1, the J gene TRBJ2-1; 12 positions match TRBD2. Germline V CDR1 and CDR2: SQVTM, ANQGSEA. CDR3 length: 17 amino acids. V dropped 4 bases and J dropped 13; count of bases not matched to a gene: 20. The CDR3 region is CSVVMRLAGGFQEAQFF. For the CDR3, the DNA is TGCAGCGTTGTAATGAGGCTAGCGGGAGGGTTCCAAGAGGCCCAGTTCTTC.

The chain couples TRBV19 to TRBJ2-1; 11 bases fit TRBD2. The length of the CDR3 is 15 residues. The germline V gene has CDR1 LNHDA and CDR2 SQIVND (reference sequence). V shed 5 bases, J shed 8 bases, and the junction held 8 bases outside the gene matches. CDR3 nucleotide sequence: TGTGCCAGTAGTCCTAGCGGGGGGACGGGCTATGAGCAGTTCTTC. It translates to CASSPSGGTGYEQFF.

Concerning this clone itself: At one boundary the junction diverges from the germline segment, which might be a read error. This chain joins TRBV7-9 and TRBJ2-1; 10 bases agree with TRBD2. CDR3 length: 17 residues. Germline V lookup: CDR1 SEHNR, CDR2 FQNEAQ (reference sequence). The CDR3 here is CSSSSSKREGRYNEQFF. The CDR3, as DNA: TGTTCCAGCAGCTCCTCTAAGCGGGAGGGCCGGTACAATGAGCAGTTCTTC.

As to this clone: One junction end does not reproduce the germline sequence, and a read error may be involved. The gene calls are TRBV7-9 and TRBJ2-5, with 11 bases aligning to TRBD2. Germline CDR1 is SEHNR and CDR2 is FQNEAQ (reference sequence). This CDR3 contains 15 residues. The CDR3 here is CSSSVPGLAAETQYF. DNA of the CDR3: TGTTCCAGCAGCGTACCGGGACTAGCGGCGGAGACCCAGTACTTC.

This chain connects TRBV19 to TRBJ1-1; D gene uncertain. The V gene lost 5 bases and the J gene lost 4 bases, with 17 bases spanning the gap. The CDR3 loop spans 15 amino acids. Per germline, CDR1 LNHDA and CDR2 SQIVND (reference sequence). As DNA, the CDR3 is TGTGCCAGTAGTCCCCTTGGGTCTGCTAGCACTGAAGCTTTCTTT. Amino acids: CASSPLGSASTEAFF.

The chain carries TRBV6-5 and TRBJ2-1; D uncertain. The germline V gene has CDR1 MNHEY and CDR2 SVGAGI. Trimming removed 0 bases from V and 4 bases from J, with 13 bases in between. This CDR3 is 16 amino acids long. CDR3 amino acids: CASSYSLADLYNEQFF. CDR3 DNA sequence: TGTGCCAGCAGTTACTCGCTGGCGGATCTATACAATGAGCAGTTCTTC.

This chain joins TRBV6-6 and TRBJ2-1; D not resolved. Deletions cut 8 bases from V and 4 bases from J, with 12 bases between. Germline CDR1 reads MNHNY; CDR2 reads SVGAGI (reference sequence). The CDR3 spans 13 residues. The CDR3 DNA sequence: TGTGCCAGCGGAATTCTAGATTACAATGAGCAGTTCTTC. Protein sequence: CASGILDYNEQFF.

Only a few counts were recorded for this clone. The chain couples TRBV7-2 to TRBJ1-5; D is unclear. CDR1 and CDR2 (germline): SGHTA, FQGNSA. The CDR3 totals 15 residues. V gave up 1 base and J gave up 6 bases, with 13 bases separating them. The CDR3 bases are TGTGCCAGCAGCTTAGTAGGCCAGGCAGGTCAGCCCCAGCATTTT. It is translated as CASSLVGQAGQPQHF.

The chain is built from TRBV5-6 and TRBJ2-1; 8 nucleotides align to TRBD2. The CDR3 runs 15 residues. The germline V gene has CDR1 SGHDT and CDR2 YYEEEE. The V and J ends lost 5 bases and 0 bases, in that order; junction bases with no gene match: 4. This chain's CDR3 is CASRSLAGSYNEQFF. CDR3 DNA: TGTGCCAGCAGATCGCTAGCGGGCTCCTACAATGAGCAGTTCTTC. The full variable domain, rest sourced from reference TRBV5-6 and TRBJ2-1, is DAGVTQSPTHLIKTRGQQVTLRCSPKSGHDTVSWYQQALGQGPQFIFQYYEEEERQRGNFPDRFSGHQFPNYSSELNVNALLLGDSALYLCASRSLAGSYNEQFFGPGTRLTVL.

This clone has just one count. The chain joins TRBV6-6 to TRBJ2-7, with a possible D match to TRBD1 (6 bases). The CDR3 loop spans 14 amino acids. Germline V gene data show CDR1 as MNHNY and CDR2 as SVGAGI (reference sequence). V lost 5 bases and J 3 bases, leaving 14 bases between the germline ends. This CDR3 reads CASSPRTALYEQYF. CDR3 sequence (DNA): TGTGCCAGCAGTCCTCGGACAGCGCTCTACGAGCAGTACTTC.

The CDR3 spells CASSLVIGVAGGSIYNEQFF. The CDR3 DNA reads as TGTGCCAGCAGCTTAGTAATTGGGGTGGCGGGGGGTTCTATTTACAATGAGCAGTTCTTC. This chain joins TRBV11-3 and TRBJ2-1, with TRBD2 matching 8 bases. The CDR3 contains 20 residues. Germline loops: CDR1 SGHNT, CDR2 YENEEA. The trim removed 1 base at V and 4 bases at J, leaving 18 bases unmatched.

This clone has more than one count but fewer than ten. The CDR3 sequence is CASGFPGTGVKGNTEAFF. The CDR3 coding sequence is TGTGCTAGTGGTTTCCCTGGGACAGGGGTTAAGGGGAACACTGAAGCTTTCTTT. V gene TRBV12-5 combines with J gene TRBJ1-1; the match to TRBD1 covers 10 bases. The junction had 11 bases not matched to a gene; V was cut back by 3 bases and J by 1 base. The V gene's germline CDR1 is LGHNT and CDR2 FRNRAP. The CDR3 runs to 18 residues. The whole variable domain, remainder taken from reference TRBV12-5 and TRBJ1-1, is DARVTQTPRHKVTEMGQEVTMRCQPILGHNTVFWYRQTMMQGLELLAYFRNRAPLDDSGMPKDRFSAEMPDATLATLKIQPSEPRDSAVYFCASGFPGTGVKGNTEAFFGQGTRLTVV.

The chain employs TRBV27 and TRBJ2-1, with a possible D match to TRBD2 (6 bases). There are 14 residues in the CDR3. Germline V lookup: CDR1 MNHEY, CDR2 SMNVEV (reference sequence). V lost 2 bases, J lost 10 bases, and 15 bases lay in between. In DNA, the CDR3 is TGTGCCAGCAGTTTAGGCGGGATCCTCAACGAGCAGTTCTTC. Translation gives CASSLGGILNEQFF.

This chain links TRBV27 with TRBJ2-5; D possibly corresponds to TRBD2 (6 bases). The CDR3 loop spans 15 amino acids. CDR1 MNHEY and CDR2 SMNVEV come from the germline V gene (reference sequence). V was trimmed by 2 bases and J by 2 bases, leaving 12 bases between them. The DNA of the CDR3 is TGTGCCAGCAGTTTAGGCGCGGGGCTTCAAGAGACCCAGTACTTC. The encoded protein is CASSLGAGLQETQYF.

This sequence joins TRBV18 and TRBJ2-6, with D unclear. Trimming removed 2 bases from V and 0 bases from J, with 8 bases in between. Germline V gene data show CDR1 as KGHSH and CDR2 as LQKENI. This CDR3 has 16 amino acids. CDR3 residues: CASSPIYGSGANVLTF. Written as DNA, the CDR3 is TGTGCCAGCTCACCAATTTACGGCTCTGGGGCCAACGTCCTGACTTTC. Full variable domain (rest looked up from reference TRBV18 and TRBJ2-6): NAGVMQNPRHLVRRRGQEARLRCSPMKGHSHVYWYRQLPEEGLKFMVYLQKENIIDESGMPKERFSAEFPKEGPSILRIQQVVRGDSAAYFCASSPIYGSGANVLTFGAGSRLTVL.

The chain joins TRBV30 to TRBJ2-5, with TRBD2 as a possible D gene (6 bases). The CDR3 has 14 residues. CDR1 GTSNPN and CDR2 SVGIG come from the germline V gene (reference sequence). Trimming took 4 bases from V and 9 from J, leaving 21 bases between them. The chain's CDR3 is CAWKGRLMGEAQYF. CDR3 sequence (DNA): TGTGCCTGGAAAGGCAGACTGATGGGGGAGGCCCAGTACTTC.

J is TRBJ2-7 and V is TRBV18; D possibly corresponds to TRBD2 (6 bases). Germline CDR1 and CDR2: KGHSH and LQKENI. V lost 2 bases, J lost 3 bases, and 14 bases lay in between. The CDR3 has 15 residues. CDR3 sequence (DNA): TGTGCCAGCTCACCAGGGAGGCAACGTTTCTACGAGCAGTACTTC. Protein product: CASSPGRQRFYEQYF.

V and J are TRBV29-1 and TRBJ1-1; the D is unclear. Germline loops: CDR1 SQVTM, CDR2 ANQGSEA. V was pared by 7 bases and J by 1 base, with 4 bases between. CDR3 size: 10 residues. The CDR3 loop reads CSARNTEAFF. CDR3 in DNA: TGCAGCGCCAGGAACACTGAAGCTTTCTTT.

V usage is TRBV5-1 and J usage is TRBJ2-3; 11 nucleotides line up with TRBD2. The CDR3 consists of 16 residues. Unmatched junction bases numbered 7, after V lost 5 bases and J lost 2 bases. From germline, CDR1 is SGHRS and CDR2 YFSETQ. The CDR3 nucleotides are TGCGCCAGCAGGTCCCTAGCGGGGGGAAACACAGATACGCAGTATTTT. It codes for CASRSLAGGNTDTQYF.

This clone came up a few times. The CDR3 DNA is TGCGCCAGCAGTCTCGGACAGACCGCCGGGTACACCGGGGAGCTGTTTTTT. Its translation is CASSLGQTAGYTGELFF. The chain employs TRBV5-1 and TRBJ2-2, with D tentatively TRBD1 (6 bases). CDR1 and CDR2 (germline): SGHRS, YFSETQ. Between the trimmed V and J ends, which lost 5 bases and 3 bases, there was a span of 20 bases. The CDR3 extends over 17 amino acids.